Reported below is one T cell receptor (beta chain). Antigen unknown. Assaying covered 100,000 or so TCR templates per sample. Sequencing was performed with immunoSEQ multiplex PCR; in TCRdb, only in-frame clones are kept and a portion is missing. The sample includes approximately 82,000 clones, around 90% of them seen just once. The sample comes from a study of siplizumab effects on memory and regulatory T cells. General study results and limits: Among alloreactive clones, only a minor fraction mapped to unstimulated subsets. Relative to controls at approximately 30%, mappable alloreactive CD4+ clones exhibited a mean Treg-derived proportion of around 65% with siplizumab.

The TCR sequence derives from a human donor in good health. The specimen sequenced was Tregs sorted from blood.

CDR3 sequence (DNA): TGTGCCAGCAGCCCCAAGGGCGGGGGAGGGCCCTACAATGAGCAGTTCTTC. It encodes CASSPKGGGGPYNEQFF. The chain employs TRBV21-1 and TRBJ2-1; the table gives TRBD2 as D, unverified against the DNA. TRBV21-1 is noted as a pseudogene. This CDR3 spans 17 amino acids.